This T cell receptor beta chain originates from a study of blood T cell repertoires in COVID-19. V lost 6 bases and J 8 bases, leaving 10 bases between the germline ends. The CDR3 length is 11 residues. Sequenced by immunoSEQ multiplex PCR; TCRdb stores in-frame clones only, minus some. Of around 700,000 clones in the sample, 75% to 90% were seen once. The chain is built from TRBV12-3 or TRBV12-4 and TRBJ1-1, with no clear D. The sequence came from a woman aged 18-30 years with acute or convalescent COVID-19. Sequenced sample: peripheral blood. For the CDR3, the DNA is TGTGCCAGCAGCCCGGGTTCCGAAGCTTTCTTT. Translation: CASSPGSEAFF.